These 12 T cell receptor beta chains were sequenced from one sample in a study of molecular identifiers for immune sequencing clone quantification. TCRdb re-called the PCR reads through MiXCR, storing one row per CDR3 protein. The repertoire includes about 36,000 distinct CDR3 sequences, approximately 17% of them detected once, and 5.5% to 7.5% sits in the top ten. Material for sequencing was naive CD8+ T cells from blood, with Jurkat cell RNA spiked in. The subset here: FACS-sorted CD8+CD4-CCR7+CD45RA+ naive T cells. Receptor source: a human donor in good health. Some libraries in this study had Jurkat cell RNA spiked in.

In regard to this clonotype: Germline is not matched at one junction end, which may reflect a read error. The chain has TRBV7-9 and TRBJ1-1; D is ambiguous. CDR1 is SEHNR, CDR2 FQNEAQ, per germline (reference sequence). This CDR3 is built from 16 residues. CDR3 coding DNA: TGTGCCAGCAGCTTAGGCGTCCAGTCGGGTAGCACTGAAACTTTCTTT. Translation gives CASSLGVQSGSTETFF.

This clonotype was seen at least ten times. The J gene is TRBJ2-5, the V gene TRBV6-1; 8 bases map to TRBD1. This CDR3 has 16 residues. Per germline, CDR1 MNHNS and CDR2 SASEGT. V was pared by 3 bases and J by 4 bases, with 10 bases of the junction left unmatched. The CDR3 bases are TGTGCCAGCAGTGAGGGGGGACAGGCCGAGGGAGAGACCCAGTACTTC. Residues: CASSEGGQAEGETQYF.

Remarks on this clonotype: This may come from a read error, since a much larger clone is one base off. The rearrangement joins TRBV10-3 to TRBJ2-1, with D possibly TRBD2 on 5 matching bases. Germline CDR1 is ENHRY and CDR2 is SYGVKD. The CDR3 sequence is 20 residues long. The CDR3 nucleotides are TGTGCCGTCAGTGAGTCGGGGATCCTTGGCGGCGAAAGCTCCTACAATGAGCAGTTCTTC. This gives the protein CAVSESGILGGESSYNEQFF.

This clonotype was recorded many times. The chain links TRBV7-9 to TRBJ2-7; D gene ambiguous. This CDR3 spans 12 amino acids. Germline V lookup: CDR1 SEHNR, CDR2 FQNEAQ (reference sequence). Trimming pared 1 base from V and 2 bases from J, leaving 3 bases between. CDR3 loop: CASSLVAYEQYF. CDR3 nucleotides: TGTGCCAGCAGCTTAGTGGCCTACGAGCAGTACTTC. The full variable domain, with the rest looked up from reference TRBV7-9 and TRBJ2-7, is DTGVSQNPRHKITKRGQNVTFRCDPISEHNRLYWYRQTLGQGPEFLTYFQNEAQLEKSRLLSDRFSAERPKGSFSTLEIQRTEQGDSAMYLCASSLVAYEQYFGPGTRLTVT.

This clonotype was counted many times. This chain links TRBV20-1 with TRBJ2-1; maybe TRBD2 (5 bases). The CDR3 contains 13 residues. Between the trimmed V and J ends, which lost 1 base and 10 bases, there was a span of 14 bases. Germline V lookup: CDR1 DFQATT, CDR2 SNEGSKA (reference sequence). This chain's CDR3 is CSARAPGVWEQFF. The CDR3 coding sequence is TGCAGTGCTAGAGCACCCGGGGTGTGGGAGCAGTTCTTC.

This clonotype was counted at least ten times. V gene TRBV7-9 combines with J gene TRBJ2-7; TRBD1 agrees at 10 bases. The trim removed 5 bases at V and 4 bases at J, leaving 5 bases unmatched. The V gene's germline CDR1 is SEHNR and CDR2 FQNEAQ (reference sequence). The CDR3 totals 14 residues. CDR3 DNA: TGTGCCAGCAGCCCAAAGGACAGGGGGTACGAGCAGTACTTC. This gives the protein CASSPKDRGYEQYF.

A note on this clonotype: A read error may explain this, as a much larger clone is one base away. This chain links TRBV28 with TRBJ2-3, with 9 bases aligning to TRBD2. The CDR3 consists of 20 residues. V lost 3 bases, J lost 6 bases, and 22 bases stayed unmatched. Germline values: CDR1 MDHEN, CDR2 SYDVKM. This CDR3 reads CASSFSTSLGIAGVGDTQYF. CDR3 nucleotides: TGTGCCAGCAGTTTCTCCACCAGCCTCGGGATAGCGGGAGTCGGTGATACGCAGTATTTT.

The chain employs TRBV13 and TRBJ1-2; D remains unclear. CDR3 length: 12 residues. Germline assignment: CDR1 PRHDT and CDR2 FYEKMQ (reference sequence). The V end was cut by 0 bases, the J end by 5 bases, with 4 bases between. CDR3 nucleotide sequence: TGTGCCAGCAGCTTAGGACAGTATGGCTACACCTTC. As protein: CASSLGQYGYTF.

This clonotype was seen a few times. The DNA for the CDR3 is TGTGCCAGCTGGGCCCCACCGGAGCAGTTCTTC. Residues: CASWAPPEQFF. The J gene is TRBJ2-1, the V gene TRBV2; D remains ambiguous. CDR1 and CDR2 (germline): SNHLY, FYNNEI. Trimming took off 8 bases at V and 10 bases at J, with 12 bases between the two ends. The CDR3 covers 11 residues.

This clonotype was counted many times. Mismatch with germline at one junction end may stem from a read error. The V gene is TRBV12-3 or TRBV12-4, the J gene TRBJ2-7; D unclear. The CDR3 spans 13 residues. CDR3: CANSGKASYEQYF. For the CDR3, the DNA is TGTGCCAACAGTGGTAAGGCAAGCTACGAGCAGTACTTC.

In its sample, this clonotype was seen many times. The CDR3, as DNA: TGCAGCGTTGAAACTAGCGGGAGGGCCTTAGATACGCAGTATTTT. Translating it yields CSVETSGRALDTQYF. The chain joins TRBV29-1 to TRBJ2-3, with TRBD2 matching over 13 bases. The V and J ends lost 2 bases and 5 bases, in that order; junction bases with no gene match: 4. CDR3 length equals 15 residues. The germline V gene has CDR1 SQVTM and CDR2 ANQGSEA.

This clonotype showed up many times. The chain joins TRBV10-2 to TRBJ2-7, with 8 bases identical to TRBD1. Trimming at V came to 3 bases and at J to 4 bases, leaving 8 bases not matched to a gene. The germline gives CDR1 WSHSY, CDR2 SAAADI. CDR3 length: 15 residues. CDR3: CASSDSTGGWYEQYF. As DNA, the CDR3 is TGCGCCAGCAGTGATAGTACAGGGGGTTGGTACGAGCAGTACTTC.